This passage covers 16 T cell receptor beta chains from one sample sequenced in a study of T cells in narcolepsy (dated by TCRdb to 2016 to 2018). Receptors were amplified or captured by the immunoSEQ multiplex PCR assay. In TCRdb, the immuneACCESS table is reduced to in-frame sequences with V and J assigned. These tables do not hold every clone; where another copy was compared, an unresolved V gene accounts for under half, and the others remain unexplained. The sample records fewer than 40,000 clones, approximately 86% of which are singletons. The ten most abundant clones make up about 0.8% of the sample. Specimen: CD45RA- memory CD4+ T cells from PBMCs. This specimen's cell subset or site label, per the study, means: memory T cells sorted ex vivo from peripheral blood. These receptors were obtained from a human donor with narcolepsy.

The rearrangement uses TRBV18 and TRBJ2-2; 12 positions agree with TRBD1. The CDR3 contains 16 residues. Germline CDR1 KGHSH, CDR2 LQKENI. V shed 3 bases and J 6 bases; nucleotides not matched to a gene: 5. The CDR3 loop reads CASSPTGTGGAGELFF. In DNA, the CDR3 is TGTGCCAGCTCACCGACCGGGACAGGGGGCGCCGGGGAGCTGTTTTTT.

The chain recombines TRBV5-4 with TRBJ2-4; perhaps TRBD2 as D (5 bases). The length of the CDR3 is 14 residues. Trimming pared 4 bases from V and 6 bases from J, leaving 14 bases between. Germline-derived CDR1 and CDR2 are SGHNT and YYREEE (reference sequence). CDR3 sequence reads: CASSVGSAGNIQYF. DNA of the CDR3: TGTGCCAGCAGCGTGGGGTCTGCGGGAAACATTCAGTACTTC.

V gene TRBV15 combines with J gene TRBJ2-1; 9 bases line up with TRBD2. V gave up 0 bases and J gave up 4 bases; unmatched junction bases: 1. Germline CDR1 is LNHNV and CDR2 is YYDKDF (reference sequence). This CDR3 spans 15 amino acids. The CDR3 DNA reads TGTGCCACCAGCAGAGATCTAGCGGGGTACAATGAGCAGTTCTTC. Amino acid sequence: CATSRDLAGYNEQFF.

The chain carries TRBV5-4 and TRBJ2-1; D call uncertain. Germline V CDR1 and CDR2: SGHNT, YYREEE (reference sequence). V gave up 1 base and J gave up 7 bases, with 12 bases separating them. The CDR3 is 14 residues long. CDR3 DNA: TGTGCCAGCAGCTTGCGGTTCGGGCAGAATGAGCAGTTCTTC. It is translated as CASSLRFGQNEQFF. Variable domain in full (rest from reference TRBV5-4 and TRBJ2-1): ETGVTQSPTHLIKTRGQQVTLRCSSQSGHNTVSWYQQALGQGPQFIFQYYREEENGRGNFPPRFSGLQFPNYSSELNVNALELDDSALYLCASSLRFGQNEQFFGPGTRLTVL.

V is TRBV29-1 and J is TRBJ2-4, with TRBD1 matching over 11 bases. Germline lookup yields CDR1 SQVTM and CDR2 ANQGSEA. This CDR3 spans 12 amino acids. After removal of 6 bases from V and 7 bases from J, the junction contained 2 bases not matched to a gene. DNA for the CDR3: TGCAGCGTCGGACAGGGGGCGAACATTCAGTACTTC. Translating gives CSVGQGANIQYF.

The chain combines TRBV18 with TRBJ1-1; possibly TRBD1 for D (6 bases). Germline CDR1 and CDR2: KGHSH and LQKENI. CDR3 length: 17 amino acids. V lost 3 bases, J lost 1 base, and 18 bases lay in between. The CDR3 DNA reads as TGTGCCAGCTCACCCATACCCAGCGGGGGCGGGAACACTGAAGCTTTCTTT. This translates into CASSPIPSGGGNTEAFF.

The chain couples TRBV9 to TRBJ1-1; 10 bases fit TRBD1. The CDR3 loop spans 16 amino acids. The V and J ends lost 4 bases and 6 bases, in that order; junction bases with no gene match: 12. Germline lookup yields CDR1 SGDLS and CDR2 YYNGEE. This CDR3 reads CASSPRWDRGRAEAFF. The CDR3 nucleotides are TGTGCCAGCAGCCCTAGGTGGGACAGGGGAAGGGCTGAAGCTTTCTTT. The full variable domain, completed using reference TRBV9 and TRBJ1-1, is DSGVTQTPKHLITATGQRVTLRCSPRSGDLSVYWYQQSLDQGLQFLIQYYNGEERAKGNILERFSAQQFPDLHSELNLSSLELGDSALYFCASSPRWDRGRAEAFFGQGTRLTVV.

The gene calls are TRBV7-9 and TRBJ2-2; 9 positions agree with TRBD1. Losses at the gene ends were 6 bases for V and 5 bases for J; bases not matched to a gene: 7. CDR1 SEHNR and CDR2 FQNEAQ come from the germline V gene (reference sequence). The CDR3 runs to 15 residues. This CDR3 is CASRPGQGTTGELFF. CDR3 in DNA: TGTGCCAGCAGACCGGGACAGGGTACGACCGGGGAGCTGTTTTTT.

V is TRBV4-2 and J is TRBJ1-2; no reliable D call. The length of the CDR3 is 12 residues. The V gene's germline CDR1 is LGHNA and CDR2 YNFKEQ. The V end was cut by 8 bases, the J end by 5 bases, with 12 bases between. The CDR3 loop reads CASRSTEYGYTF. CDR3 DNA sequence: TGTGCCAGCCGTAGCACCGAATATGGCTACACCTTC.

The rearrangement links TRBV18 to TRBJ2-7; 9 bases agree with TRBD1. CDR3 length equals 15 residues. The V and J ends lost 4 bases and 2 bases, in that order; junction bases with no gene match: 6. Per the germline V gene, CDR1 is KGHSH and CDR2 is LQKENI. CDR3 DNA: TGTGCCAGCTCACGCTCGGGACAGGGTCCCTACGAGCAGTACTTC. Protein sequence: CASSRSGQGPYEQYF.

This clone was recorded only once. The chain uses TRBV9 and TRBJ1-6; TRBD1 matches at 7 bases. Germline V gives CDR1 SGDLS, CDR2 YYNGEE. The trim removed 8 bases at V and 8 bases at J, leaving 7 bases unmatched. This CDR3 has 13 amino acids. The CDR3 coding sequence is TGTGCCAGTCGGGACAGAGGGGATTCACCCCTCCACTTT. This sequence encodes CASRDRGDSPLHF.

CDR3 region: CASSQTGLAGAEQYF. The CDR3, as DNA: TGTGCCAGCAGTCAGACGGGACTAGCGGGAGCCGAGCAGTACTTC. The chain uses TRBV7-2 and TRBJ2-7; the match to TRBD2 covers 14 bases. The germline CDR1 and CDR2 sequences are SGHTA and FQGNSA. The CDR3 covers 15 residues. V dropped 6 bases and J dropped 6; count of bases not matched to a gene: 7.

A single count supports this clone. V gene TRBV28 combines with J gene TRBJ1-3; TRBD1 aligns across 7 bases. Germline values: CDR1 MDHEN, CDR2 SYDVKM. CDR3 length: 14 amino acids. V shed 5 bases and J 2 bases; nucleotides not matched to a gene: 3. The CDR3 DNA is TGTGCCAGCAGTCTTCAGGGGGCTGGAAACACCATATATTTT. Translation: CASSLQGAGNTIYF.

This clone came up a few times. V usage is TRBV6-1 and J usage is TRBJ2-7; D remains unclear. The germline gives CDR1 MNHNS, CDR2 SASEGT. The CDR3 contains 14 residues. V lost 4 bases and J 0 bases, leaving 10 bases between the germline ends. The DNA for the CDR3 is TGTGCCAGCAGTGGGACGAGGAACTCCTACGAGCAGTACTTC. Its translation is CASSGTRNSYEQYF.

The chain couples TRBV28 to TRBJ2-7, with TRBD1 matching over 11 bases. CDR1 is MDHEN and CDR2 is SYDVKM in the germline V gene. V was clipped by 3 bases and J by 3 bases; unmatched bases: 13. This CDR3 has 18 amino acids. CDR3 sequence: CASSFLGQGAPGGYEQYF. DNA of the CDR3: TGTGCCAGCAGTTTTTTAGGACAGGGGGCGCCGGGCGGCTACGAGCAGTACTTC.

The DNA for the CDR3 is TGCGCCAGCAGCTTGGCCAAACAGTATGGCTACACCTTC. It yields the protein CASSLAKQYGYTF. The chain joins TRBV5-1 to TRBJ1-2; D gene unclear. V was clipped by 0 bases and J by 5 bases, with 8 bases between them. The CDR3 has 13 amino acids. Germline V gene data show CDR1 as SGHRS and CDR2 as YFSETQ.